This T cell receptor (beta chain) comes out of a study of T cells expressing NK-cell markers. Regarding the study as a whole: Dominant NKG2C+ clonotypes made up about 1.0-7.0% of CD8+ T cells in roughly 6 donors. In several donors, dominant clonotypes made up 28.3-60.1% of CD3+CD56-NKG2C+ cells.

CDR3 length: 15 residues. With respect to this clonotype: Its antigen is unidentified.

TCRdb re-called the 5' RACE reads and shows each CDR3 protein once, DNA omitted. In total, the table holds roughly 150,000 distinct CDR3 sequences. The TCR comes from a woman aged 18-70 years in good health. The specimen sequenced was blood T cells: a sorted CD56 or NKG2C T cell subset, CD4+ or CD8+ T cells, or bulk PBMC T cells (not recorded which). V is TRBV12-3 or TRBV12-4 and J is TRBJ2-7; the D call from TCRdb, TRBD1, cannot be confirmed without DNA. The CDR3 sequence: CASSRGFDRAWEQYF.